These 4 T cell receptor beta chains share one sample of origin, sequenced in a study of T cell responses to AZD1222 COVID-19 vaccine. Data came from immunoSEQ multiplex PCR; TCRdb stores just in-frame clones and leaves some out. The sample carries about 88,000 clones, 85% to 90% recorded once. The input for sequencing was peripheral blood, taken on day 0 of AZD1222 vaccination. The receptors originated from an adult in good health.

This rearrangement joins TRBV10-2 to TRBJ1-6, with 7 bases matching TRBD1. J gave up 1 base and V 2 bases, and 5 bases lay outside the gene matches. The CDR3 is 17 amino acids. In germline, CDR1 is WSHSY, CDR2 SAAADI. CDR3 region: CASSEGQAISYNSPLHF. The CDR3 bases are TGCGCCAGCAGTGAGGGACAGGCAATATCCTATAATTCACCCCTCCACTTT.

This clone was observed a single time. This chain uses TRBV5-1 with TRBJ1-1; D gene unclear. There are 12 residues in the CDR3. Germline CDR1 SGHRS, CDR2 YFSETQ. V shed 4 bases and J shed 8 bases, with 12 bases lying between them. This CDR3 reads CASSPGDPEAFF. CDR3 nucleotide sequence: TGCGCCAGCAGCCCAGGCGATCCAGAAGCTTTCTTT.

CDR3 nucleotides: TGTGCCAGCAGTAAAAGCGGGCTTACCTACAATGAGCAGTTCTTC. It encodes CASSKSGLTYNEQFF. V is TRBV11-2 and J is TRBJ2-1, with a possible D match to TRBD2 (6 bases). This CDR3 contains 15 residues. The V gene lost 6 bases and the J gene lost 2 bases, with 14 bases spanning the gap. CDR1 is SGHAT and CDR2 is FQNNGV in the germline V gene.

This sequence joins TRBV10-3 and TRBJ2-7, with 8 bases identical to TRBD1. J gave up 6 bases and V 6 bases, and 7 bases lay outside the gene matches. From germline, CDR1 is ENHRY and CDR2 SYGVKD. The CDR3 loop spans 13 amino acids. CDR3 amino acids: CAISGTQGAEQYF. The CDR3 nucleotides are TGTGCCATCAGCGGGACTCAGGGGGCCGAGCAGTACTTC.